Below are 3 T cell receptor beta chains sequenced from a single sample in a study of cytomegalovirus exposure and HLA in healthy donors. Amplification used 60 Vbeta primers and 13 Jbeta primers. Here immunoSEQ multiplex PCR was the method, and the copy in TCRdb shows in-frame clones only, minus some. The sample contains about 180,000 clones, nearly 80% of which appear only once. Sequencing was performed on PBMCs. These receptors were obtained from a man in his forties or fifties in good health and CMV-seropositive.

The CDR3 here is CASSHYPGTGDNEQFF. Here the CDR3 DNA reads TGTGCCAGCAGCCACTACCCCGGGACTGGTGACAATGAGCAGTTCTTC. The V call is TRBV5-5, the J call TRBJ2-1, with a possible D match to TRBD2 (6 bases). Germline V gives CDR1 SGHKS, CDR2 YYEKEE (reference sequence). The CDR3 length is 16 residues. Between the trimmed V and J ends, which lost 4 bases and 5 bases, there was a span of 19 bases. Based on the CDR3 plus reference TRBV5-5 and TRBJ2-1, the full variable domain is DAGVTQSPTHLIKTRGQQVTLRCSPISGHKSVSWYQQVLGQGPQFIFQYYEKEERGRGNFPDRFSARQFPNYSSELNVNALLLGDSALYLCASSHYPGTGDNEQFFGPGTRLTVL.

This chain joins TRBV7-2 and TRBJ2-1, with TRBD2 identical over 8 bases. CDR3 length: 13 amino acids. V gave up 3 bases and J gave up 7 bases; unmatched junction bases: 2. The germline V gene has CDR1 SGHTA and CDR2 FQGNSA. The CDR3: CASSLGLVNEQFF. In nucleotides, the CDR3 is TGTGCCAGCAGCTTGGGACTAGTAAATGAGCAGTTCTTC.

The rearrangement joins TRBV7-2 to TRBJ1-2; the match to TRBD1 covers 9 bases. This CDR3 is built from 12 residues. Germline CDR1 SGHTA, CDR2 FQGNSA. The J segment lost 8 bases and the V segment lost 5 bases, leaving 3 bases of the junction unmatched. The CDR3 DNA reads as TGTGCCAGCAGCATGGGACAGGGCGGCTACACCTTC. Translated: CASSMGQGGYTF.